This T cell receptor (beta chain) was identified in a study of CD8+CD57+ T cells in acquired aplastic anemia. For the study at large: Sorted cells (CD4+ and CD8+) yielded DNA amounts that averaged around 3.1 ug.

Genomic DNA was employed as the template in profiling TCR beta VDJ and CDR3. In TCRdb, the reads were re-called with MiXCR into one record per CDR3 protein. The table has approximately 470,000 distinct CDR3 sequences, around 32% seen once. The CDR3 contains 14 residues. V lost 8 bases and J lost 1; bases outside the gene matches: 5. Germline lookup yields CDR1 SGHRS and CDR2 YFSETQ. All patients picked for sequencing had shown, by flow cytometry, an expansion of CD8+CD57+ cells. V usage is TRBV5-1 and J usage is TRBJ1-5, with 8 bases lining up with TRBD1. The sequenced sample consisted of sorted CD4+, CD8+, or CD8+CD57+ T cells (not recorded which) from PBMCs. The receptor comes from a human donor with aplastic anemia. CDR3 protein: CARDRVVSNQPQHF. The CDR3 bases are TGCGCCAGGGACAGGGTAGTGAGCAATCAGCCCCAGCATTTT.